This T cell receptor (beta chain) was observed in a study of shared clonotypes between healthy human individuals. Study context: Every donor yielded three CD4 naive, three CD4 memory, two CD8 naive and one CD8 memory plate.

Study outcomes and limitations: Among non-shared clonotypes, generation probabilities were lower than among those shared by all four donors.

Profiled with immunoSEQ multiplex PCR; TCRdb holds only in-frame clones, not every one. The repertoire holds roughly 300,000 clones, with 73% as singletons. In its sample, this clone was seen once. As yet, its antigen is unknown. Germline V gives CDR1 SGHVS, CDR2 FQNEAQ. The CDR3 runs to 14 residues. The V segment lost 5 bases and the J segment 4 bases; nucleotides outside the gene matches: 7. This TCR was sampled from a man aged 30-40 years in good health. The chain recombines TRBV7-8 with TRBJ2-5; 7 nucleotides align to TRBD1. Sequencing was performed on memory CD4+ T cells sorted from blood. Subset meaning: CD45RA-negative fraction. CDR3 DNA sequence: TGTGCCAGCAGCAACACAGGGGTTAGAGAGACCCAGTACTTC. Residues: CASSNTGVRETQYF.